These 13 T cell receptor beta chains were all obtained from the same sample, sequenced in a study of a mutant IDH1 vaccine in newly diagnosed glioma. Method: immunoSEQ multiplex PCR; TCRdb's copy keeps in-frame clones and lacks some. The data show around 92,000 clones, with approximately 90% seen just once and approximately 0.58% held by the top ten. Time point given: baseline, week 1 (first vaccination visit). The treatment denotes: pre-vaccination baseline after standard-of-care therapy. The sequenced sample was PBMCs, obtained from a glioma patient treated with radiotherapy, temozolomide or both. All receptors derive from a woman aged 45-65 years with glioma.

The table lists this clone with many counts. The J gene is TRBJ2-5, the V gene TRBV4-1, with D unresolved. Trimming pared 0 bases from V and 2 bases from J, leaving 4 bases between. CDR1 MGHRA and CDR2 YSYEKL come from the germline V gene. The CDR3 extends over 13 amino acids. This chain's CDR3 is CASSQEGQETQYF. DNA for the CDR3: TGCGCCAGCAGCCAAGAGGGTCAAGAGACCCAGTACTTC.

The CDR3 DNA is TGTGCCAGCAGCTCCACAGAGCGGCGACTGAACACCGGGGAGCTGTTTTTT. Residues: CASSSTERRLNTGELFF. The chain employs TRBV7-9 and TRBJ2-2; possible D gene TRBD2, 5 bases. The CDR3 extends over 17 amino acids. Trimming shortened V by 4 bases and J by 1 base, and 16 bases separated the two germline ends. Germline CDR1 reads SEHNR; CDR2 reads FQNEAQ (reference sequence).

This chain uses TRBV5-6 with TRBJ2-2; unclear D gene. The CDR3 is made up of 15 amino acids. The V end lost 0 bases, the J end lost 4 bases, and 10 bases lay between the germline ends. The germline V gene has CDR1 SGHDT and CDR2 YYEEEE. The CDR3 protein is CASSLVAPPTGELFF. The CDR3 DNA sequence: TGTGCCAGCAGCTTGGTTGCGCCACCCACCGGGGAGCTGTTTTTT.

This clone was found a few times. This chain connects TRBV10-1 to TRBJ2-7; D not certain. Trimming left V 0 bases short and J 1 base short, with 1 base between. CDR1 is WNHNN, CDR2 SYGVQD, per germline (reference sequence). This CDR3 is 12 amino acids long. The DNA of the CDR3 is TGCGCCAGCAGTGAGTCTTCCTACGAGCAGTACTTC. Translated: CASSESSYEQYF.

The chain links TRBV6-5 to TRBJ2-7; 7 nucleotides agree with TRBD2. In germline, CDR1 is MNHEY, CDR2 SVGAGI. V was clipped by 2 bases and J by 0 bases; unmatched bases: 4. The CDR3 has 15 residues. CDR3 region: CASSYGGDYSYEQYF. The CDR3 region has the DNA TGTGCCAGCAGTTACGGCGGGGACTACTCCTACGAGCAGTACTTC.

In its sample, this clone was seen a few times. The rearrangement links TRBV19 to TRBJ1-1; TRBD1 aligns across 7 bases. Germline V gene lookup returns CDR1 LNHDA and CDR2 SQIVND (reference sequence). V gave up 9 bases and J gave up 4 bases; unmatched junction bases: 8. This CDR3 region has 13 residues. CDR3 in DNA: TGTGCCAGCAACAGGGGTTGGGTCACTGAAGCTTTCTTT. Residues: CASNRGWVTEAFF.

J is TRBJ2-7 and V is TRBV9, with 9 bases that match TRBD1. The junction had 3 bases not matched to a gene; V was cut back by 2 bases and J by 0 bases. The CDR3 is 15 residues long. The germline gives CDR1 SGDLS, CDR2 YYNGEE. CDR3 coding DNA: TGTGCCAGCAGCGTCCGACAGGGGGGCTCCTACGAGCAGTACTTC. It is translated as CASSVRQGGSYEQYF.

The chain uses TRBV10-1 and TRBJ2-5; no firm D call. Germline CDR1 is WNHNN and CDR2 is SYGVQD (reference sequence). Deletions cut 6 bases from V and 2 bases from J, with 10 bases between. The CDR3 is made up of 13 amino acids. The CDR3 spells CASSPDIQETQYF. CDR3 in DNA: TGCGCCAGCAGCCCCGACATTCAAGAGACCCAGTACTTC.

The V and J genes are TRBV7-9 and TRBJ2-1; D is ambiguous. This CDR3 contains 16 residues. Trimming pared 4 bases from V and 0 bases from J, leaving 13 bases between. Germline V gives CDR1 SEHNR, CDR2 FQNEAQ (reference sequence). The DNA of the CDR3 is TGTGCCAGCAGCTCTCGGTTTGGCGCCTCCTACAATGAGCAGTTCTTC. Protein: CASSSRFGASYNEQFF.

This CDR3 reads CASSRGTAFNQPQHF. CDR3 sequence (DNA): TGTGCCAGCAGCCGCGGGACCGCCTTCAATCAGCCCCAGCATTTT. The chain employs TRBV27 and TRBJ1-5; TRBD1 might be the D (5 bases). Trimming removed 6 bases from V and 3 bases from J, with 15 bases in between. The CDR3 consists of 15 residues. Germline-derived CDR1 and CDR2 are MNHEY and SMNVEV (reference sequence).

J is TRBJ2-7 and V is TRBV10-2; 8 positions agree with TRBD2. The length of the CDR3 is 16 residues. Germline CDR1 reads WSHSY; CDR2 reads SAAADI. J was trimmed by 0 bases and V by 3 bases; bases with no gene match: 7. Here the CDR3 reads CASSDWQREYSYEQYF. DNA of the CDR3: TGCGCCAGCAGTGATTGGCAGCGGGAGTACTCCTACGAGCAGTACTTC.

V gene TRBV19 combines with J gene TRBJ2-2, with 11 nucleotides matching TRBD2. Germline V gives CDR1 LNHDA, CDR2 SQIVND (reference sequence). This CDR3 spans 19 amino acids. Trimming cost V 5 bases and J 1 base; bases outside gene matches: 12. The CDR3 here is CASSPRTSGRILNTGELFF. Here the CDR3 DNA reads TGTGCCAGTAGTCCCCGAACTAGCGGGAGAATTTTGAACACCGGGGAGCTGTTTTTT.

The V gene is TRBV9, the J gene TRBJ1-2, with 12 bases fitting TRBD1. The CDR3 is 17 amino acids. With V trimmed by 4 bases and J by 3 bases, 10 bases remained unmatched. The germline V gene encodes CDR1 SGDLS and CDR2 YYNGEE. The DNA for the CDR3 is TGTGCCAGCAGCCCCATCCCGGGACAGGGGGCGGACTATGGCTACACCTTC. It specifies CASSPIPGQGADYGYTF. The full variable domain, with the rest looked up from reference TRBV9 and TRBJ1-2, is DSGVTQTPKHLITATGQRVTLRCSPRSGDLSVYWYQQSLDQGLQFLIQYYNGEERAKGNILERFSAQQFPDLHSELNLSSLELGDSALYFCASSPIPGQGADYGYTFGSGTRLTVV.